Below, 16 T cell receptor beta chains from the same sample are listed, as sequenced in a study of blood T cell repertoires in COVID-19. The assay was immunoSEQ multiplex PCR, and TCRdb's table has in-frame clones only and misses some. The table includes some 93,000 clones, 65% to 90% detected once. Source material: peripheral blood. The receptor set was obtained from a man aged 60-69 years with acute or convalescent COVID-19.

The chain combines TRBV19 with TRBJ2-1; a weak D match, TRBD2 (7 bases). The CDR3 is made up of 16 amino acids. V was clipped by 3 bases and J by 4 bases, with 16 bases between them. CDR1 and CDR2 from the germline V gene are LNHDA and SQIVND (reference sequence). CDR3 region: CASSILGGATYNEQFF. In DNA, the CDR3 is TGTGCCAGTAGTATCTTAGGGGGGGCCACGTACAATGAGCAGTTCTTC.

The chain is built from TRBV4-3 and TRBJ1-6, with TRBD1 matching 9 bases. The CDR3 runs 14 residues. CDR1 LGHNA and CDR2 YSLEER come from the germline V gene. V dropped 6 bases and J dropped 7; count of bases not matched to a gene: 4. Here the CDR3 DNA reads TGCGCCAGCAGTATCGGGACAGGGAATTCACCCCTCCACTTT. As protein: CASSIGTGNSPLHF.

The chain employs TRBV29-1 and TRBJ1-6; TRBD1 might be the D (5 bases). Trimming took 5 bases from V and 7 from J, leaving 15 bases between them. The germline V gene has CDR1 SQVTM and CDR2 ANQGSEA. The CDR3 consists of 14 residues. In DNA, the CDR3 is TGCAGCGTTTTAAGGGACTTCGGAAATTCACCCCTCCACTTT. Encoded protein: CSVLRDFGNSPLHF.

This chain joins TRBV23-1 and TRBJ2-1; D is ambiguous. TRBV23-1 is placed among ORFs of uncertain function. The V end lost 6 bases, the J end lost 4 bases, and 16 bases lay between the germline ends. The CDR3 consists of 15 residues. The CDR3 here is CASSPITVTYNEQFF. The CDR3 DNA sequence: TGCGCCAGCAGCCCCATAACAGTTACATACAATGAGCAGTTCTTC.

The chain recombines TRBV10-3 with TRBJ1-3, with 7 bases identical to TRBD1. The V segment lost 5 bases and the J segment 4 bases; nucleotides outside the gene matches: 11. Germline values: CDR1 ENHRY, CDR2 SYGVKD. The CDR3 is made up of 16 amino acids. CDR3 bases: TGTGCCATCAGTCCGTCGCAGGGGGAGTTCGGAAACACCATATATTTT. As protein: CAISPSQGEFGNTIYF.

This clone was seen a few times. The V call is TRBV9, the J call TRBJ1-6; no firm D call. V lost 0 bases and J lost 3, with 4 bases in between. The CDR3 covers 14 residues. CDR1 and CDR2 from the germline V gene are SGDLS and YYNGEE. CDR3: CASSVGSYNSPLHF. The CDR3 bases are TGTGCCAGCAGCGTAGGCAGCTATAATTCACCCCTCCACTTT.

The V call is TRBV10-3, the J call TRBJ1-4; TRBD1 matches 7 bases. The junction had 13 bases not matched to a gene; V was cut back by 8 bases and J by 7 bases. This CDR3 has 15 amino acids. Germline V gene data show CDR1 as ENHRY and CDR2 as SYGVKD. CDR3 nucleotide sequence: TGTGCCATCCGCGATCCGACAGGGTCGGGTGAAAAACTGTTTTTT. Translated, it gives CAIRDPTGSGEKLFF.

The rearrangement links TRBV30 to TRBJ1-2, with TRBD1 as a possible D gene (5 bases). The germline V gene encodes CDR1 GTSNPN and CDR2 SVGIG (reference sequence). The CDR3 totals 16 residues. V was cut by 3 bases and J by 4 bases, with 21 bases left in between. CDR3 region: CAWSARGTRLGYGYTF. The CDR3 bases are TGTGCCTGGAGCGCAAGGGGAACTCGACTGGGCTATGGCTACACCTTC.

This clone was counted many times. The chain carries TRBV6-2 or TRBV6-3 and TRBJ2-5; TRBD2 agrees at 12 bases. The germline gives CDR1 MNHEY, CDR2 SVGEGT. Unmatched junction bases numbered 12, after V lost 6 bases and J lost 4 bases. The CDR3 has 17 amino acids. The CDR3 here is CASSQTSGGNPTETQYF. The DNA for the CDR3 is TGTGCCAGCAGCCAAACTAGCGGGGGGAACCCCACAGAGACCCAGTACTTC.

The count of this clone is one. The J gene is TRBJ1-6, the V gene TRBV10-2; 7 nucleotides match TRBD1. Germline V gene sequence: CDR1 WSHSY, CDR2 SAAADI. With 4 bases clipped from V and 10 bases from J, the junction kept 7 bases outside the gene matches. The CDR3 has 14 residues. CDR3 sequence reads: CASSADRERSPLHF. CDR3 in DNA: TGCGCCAGCAGTGCCGACAGGGAGAGATCACCCCTCCACTTT.

The chain is built from TRBV9 and TRBJ2-5, with D possibly TRBD1 on 7 matching bases. From germline, CDR1 is SGDLS and CDR2 YYNGEE. V was shortened by 4 bases and J by 4 bases, with 11 bases between the two germline ends. The CDR3 runs 13 residues. The CDR3 is CASSRGTAETQYF. CDR3 DNA sequence: TGTGCCAGCAGCCGCGGGACAGCAGAGACCCAGTACTTC.

This clone was seen just once. J is TRBJ2-7 and V is TRBV15; D unresolved. V dropped 5 bases and J dropped 6 bases, with 11 bases sitting between them. Germline V lookup: CDR1 LNHNV, CDR2 YYDKDF (reference sequence). The CDR3 is made up of 12 amino acids. CDR3 DNA: TGTGCCACCAGCCTCACCACCAGCGAGCAGTACTTC. Translating it yields CATSLTTSEQYF. The full variable domain, in which reference TRBV15 and TRBJ2-7 provide the parts outside the CDR3, is DAMVIQNPRYQVTQFGKPVTLSCSQTLNHNVMYWYQQKSSQAPKLLFHYYDKDFNNEADTPDNFQSRRPNTSFCFLDIRSPGLGDTAMYLCATSLTTSEQYFGPGTRLTVT.

This clone was seen only once. The chain uses TRBV6-5 and TRBJ2-5, with TRBD1 as a possible D gene (6 bases). The J call may be faulty, since TRBJ2-7 better matches the DNA end. CDR1 is MNHEY, CDR2 SVGAGI, per germline. CDR3 size: 13 residues. The CDR3 DNA follows: TGTGCCAGCAGTTATTCAGGGGTTTACGAGCAGTACTTC. This sequence encodes CASSYSGVYEQYF.

The CDR3 region has the DNA TGCGCCAGCAGCCAAGAGCCAGGGTCAGAGACCCAGTACTTC. Its translation is CASSQEPGSETQYF. The chain employs TRBV4-3 and TRBJ2-5, with D perhaps matching TRBD1 (5 bases). The V end was cut by 0 bases, the J end by 4 bases, with 9 bases between. The CDR3 loop spans 14 amino acids. Germline lookup yields CDR1 LGHNA and CDR2 YSLEER.

This chain joins TRBV7-6 and TRBJ2-7, with D maybe TRBD2 (6 bases). The CDR3 is 16 residues long. Germline V gene data show CDR1 as SGHVS and CDR2 as FNYEAQ. Between the trimmed V and J ends, which lost 5 bases and 3 bases, there was a span of 20 bases. The CDR3, as DNA: TGTGCCAGCAGCCCAGTTGTGCGGGGCCACGGCTACGAGCAGTACTTC. The encoded protein is CASSPVVRGHGYEQYF.

The V gene is TRBV4-3, the J gene TRBJ1-5, with TRBD1 as a possible D gene (6 bases). Germline V gene data show CDR1 as LGHNA and CDR2 as YSLEER. V was cut by 1 base and J by 5 bases, with 9 bases left in between. The CDR3 is 14 residues long. The CDR3 protein is CASSQAHRDQPQHF. The CDR3 nucleotides read TGCGCCAGCAGCCAAGCACACAGGGATCAGCCCCAGCATTTT.